Listed below are T cell receptor beta chains from one sample, sequenced in a study of T cells in Graves' hyperthyroidism and ophthalmopathy. TCRdb ran MiXCR on the multiplex PCR reads and lists one entry per CDR3 protein. In the table there are about 600,000 distinct CDR3 sequences, 14% of which are singletons. Input material: blood. These receptors were collected from a woman under 30 with Graves' ophthalmopathy. Both conserved end residues are part of each CDR3. The D gene is left open where the match is weak. The size entry is marked missing in some rows and otherwise reads once, few, many or a size class.

many	14	NA	TRBV2	TRBJ2-5	TGTGCCAGCAGTCCGGACAGCACAGAAGAGACCCAGTACTTC	CASSPDSTEETQYF
once	15	TRBD2	TRBV2	TRBJ2-1	TGTGCCAGCAGTGAAGGACTAGCGGCAAGCAATGAGCAGTTCTTC	CASSEGLAASNEQFF
many	19	TRBD2	TRBV20-1	TRBJ2-5	TGCAGTGCTAGAGGTGGACTAGCGGGAGGTCCAGGGGTAGCTGGGACCCAGTACTTC	CSARGGLAGGPGVAGTQYF
many	13	TRBD2	TRBV20-1	TRBJ2-5	TGCAGTGCGAGTAGTCGGACTAGCCCTACCCAGTACTTC	CSASSRTSPTQYF
NA	16	NA	TRBV19	TRBJ2-1	TGTGCCAGTAGTCACCACGGGGGATTCACCTACAATGAGCAGTTCTTC	CASSHHGGFTYNEQFF
few	15	TRBD1	TRBV5-8	TRBJ2-7	TGTGCCAGCAGCCGCCGGGACAGGGGACCCTACGAGCAGTACTTC	CASSRRDRGPYEQYF
many	12	NA	TRBV11-2	TRBJ2-3	TGTGCCAGCAGCAGGCTTGGAGATACGCAGTATTTT	CASSRLGDTQYF
many	13	NA	TRBV28	TRBJ2-7	TGTGCCAGCAGCTTCTCCGGGAAGGGCGAGCAGTACTTC	CASSFSGKGEQYF
NA	13	TRBD2	TRBV20-1	TRBJ2-7	TGCAGTGCTGTTGGACTAGCGGGACGCGAGCAGTACTTC	CSAVGLAGREQYF
NA	15	TRBD2	TRBV10-1	TRBJ2-7	TGCGCCAGCAGTGATGTCGAGCGTTGGACTAGCGAGCAGTACTTC	CASSDVERWTSEQYF
NA	14	NA	TRBV19	TRBJ2-5	TGTGCCAGTAGTATGGCCGTCCAGCGCGAGACCCAGTACTTC	CASSMAVQRETQYF
many	16	NA	TRBV7-2	TRBJ2-7	TGTGCCAGCAGCTTAGCCCGACAGCGCCCGGGGTACGAGCAGTACTTC	CASSLARQRPGYEQYF
many	15	TRBD1	TRBV2	TRBJ1-5	TGTGCCAGCAGTGTAGAGGGGGCAGGCAATCAGCCCCAGCATTTT	CASSVEGAGNQPQHF
many	16	TRBD2	TRBV7-2	TRBJ2-1	TGTGCCAGCAGCTTATCTAGCGGGAGTCCCTACAATGAGCAGTTCTTC	CASSLSSGSPYNEQFF
few	15	NA	TRBV4-3	TRBJ2-7	TGCGCCAGCAGCCAAGCCGGGACGGGACCCTACGAGCAGTACTTC	CASSQAGTGPYEQYF
many	15	TRBD1	TRBV11-1	TRBJ2-3	TGTGCCAGCAGCTACCAGGGGGTTGTCACAGATACGCAGTATTTT	CASSYQGVVTDTQYF